What follows is one T cell receptor (beta chain) and its context. Its antigen is as yet unknown. Germline CDR1 reads LNHDA; CDR2 reads SQIVND (reference sequence). The length of the CDR3 is 13 residues. Trimming removed 3 bases from V and 4 bases from J, with 7 bases in between. Some clones are missing from TCRdb's copy, which holds only in-frame ones; the method was immunoSEQ multiplex PCR. The table shows around 130,000 clones, with roughly nine tenths occurring only once. The data were taken from a study of T cell responses to AZD1222 COVID-19 vaccine. Study findings and constraints: In a largely white British group with more females than males, clonal diversity was possibly underestimated.

The chain joins TRBV19 to TRBJ1-3; D is uncertain. This sequence originates from an adult who received the AZD1222 COVID-19 vaccine. The sample consisted of peripheral blood, taken 28 days after the second AZD1222 dose. CDR3 nucleotide sequence: TGTGCCAGTAGTATGCGGCAAGGAAACACCATATATTTT. Translation gives CASSMRQGNTIYF.